This T cell receptor beta chain appears in the sequencing data of a study of blood T cells in healthy people across ages. A J-beta primer mix and a sample-barcoded 5' primer were used in a second PCR of roughly 7 to 12 cycles. Each CDR3 protein gets one entry after TCRdb re-called the 5' RACE reads with MiXCR. In the table there are more than 800,000 distinct CDR3 sequences, about 30% of which are singletons. V shed 4 bases and J shed 7 bases, with 7 bases lying between them. The CDR3 is made up of 12 amino acids. Germline V CDR1 and CDR2: SNHLY, FYNNEI. Points on this clonotype: No antigen is known for it.

Overall study results and limits: Investigators treated diversity estimates from one million T cells as underestimates.

Extractions gave at least 6 micrograms of total RNA per sample. Sequencing was done on a sample of blood. The receptor's source is a woman older than 75 in good health. This chain connects TRBV2 to TRBJ2-2; no clear D. The CDR3 spells CASSVVFGELFF. The DNA of the CDR3 is TGTGCCAGCAGTGTGGTATTCGGGGAGCTGTTTTTT.